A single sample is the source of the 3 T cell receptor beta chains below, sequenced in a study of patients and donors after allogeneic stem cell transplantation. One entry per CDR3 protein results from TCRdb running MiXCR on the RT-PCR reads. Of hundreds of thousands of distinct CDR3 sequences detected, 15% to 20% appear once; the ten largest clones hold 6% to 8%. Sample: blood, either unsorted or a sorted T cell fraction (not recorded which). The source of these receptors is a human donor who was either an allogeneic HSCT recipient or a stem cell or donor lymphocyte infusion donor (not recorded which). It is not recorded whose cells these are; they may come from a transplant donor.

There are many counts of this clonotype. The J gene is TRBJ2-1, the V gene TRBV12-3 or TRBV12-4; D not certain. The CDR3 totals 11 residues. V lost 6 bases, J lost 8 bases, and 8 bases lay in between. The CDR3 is CASSLRDEQFF. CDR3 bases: TGTGCCAGCAGCCTCCGCGATGAGCAGTTCTTC.

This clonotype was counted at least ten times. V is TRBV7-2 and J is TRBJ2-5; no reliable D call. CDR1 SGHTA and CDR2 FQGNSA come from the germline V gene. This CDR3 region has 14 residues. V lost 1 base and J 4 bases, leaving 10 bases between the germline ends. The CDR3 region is CASSLVPAGETQYF. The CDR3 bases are TGTGCCAGCAGCTTAGTCCCAGCCGGAGAGACCCAGTACTTC.

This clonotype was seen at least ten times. In nucleotides, the CDR3 is TGTGCCAGCAGTTTGAGGGGAAATAATTCACCCCTCCACTTT. Translation gives CASSLRGNNSPLHF. The chain combines TRBV6-5 with TRBJ1-6, with D perhaps matching TRBD1 (5 bases). CDR1 and CDR2 from the germline V gene are MNHEY and SVGAGI. V gave up 4 bases and J gave up 5 bases, with 9 bases separating them. The CDR3 totals 14 residues.